These 14 T cell receptor beta chains were all obtained from the same sample, sequenced in a study of blood T cells in healthy people across ages. For the second PCR, which ran for about 6 to 12 cycles, a sample-barcoded 5' primer and a J-beta primer mix were used. Via MiXCR, TCRdb re-called the 5' RACE reads, giving one row per CDR3 protein. This table holds about 1.4 million distinct CDR3 sequences, 59% found once. The specimen was blood. The source of these receptors is a man aged 18 to 29 in good health.

The gene calls are TRBV5-8 and TRBJ1-2, with TRBD1 identical over 7 bases. With V trimmed by 3 bases and J by 6 bases, 14 bases remained unmatched. This CDR3 comprises 16 residues. Germline CDR1 reads SGHTS; CDR2 reads YDEGEE. CDR3 sequence: CASSSLDRAGENGYTF. Here the CDR3 DNA reads TGTGCCAGCAGCTCGCTTGACAGGGCGGGAGAGAATGGCTACACCTTC.

The rearrangement links TRBV7-2 to TRBJ2-7; D is unresolved. V dropped 1 base and J dropped 7 bases, with 17 bases sitting between them. Germline CDR1 SGHTA, CDR2 FQGNSA. The CDR3 is made up of 15 amino acids. The DNA for the CDR3 is TGTGCCAGCAGCTTAGGGGCGTTGGGCTCCACGGAGCAGTACTTC. It encodes CASSLGALGSTEQYF.

V is TRBV20-1 and J is TRBJ1-6; D call uncertain. This CDR3 has 16 amino acids. The germline V and J ends were trimmed by 3 bases and 3 bases, with 15 bases remaining between them. From germline, CDR1 is DFQATT and CDR2 SNEGSKA (reference sequence). CDR3 amino acids: CSASEGNYLYNSPLHF. The CDR3 DNA reads TGCAGTGCTAGTGAGGGAAATTACCTCTATAATTCACCCCTCCACTTT.

V usage is TRBV5-1 and J usage is TRBJ2-1; TRBD2 might be the D (6 bases). This CDR3 comprises 20 residues. Trimming took 3 bases from V and 0 from J, leaving 25 bases between them. The germline V gene encodes CDR1 SGHRS and CDR2 YFSETQ. Here the CDR3 DNA reads TGCGCCAGCAGCTACGACTCTTTAGCGGAACACACCGACTCCTACAATGAGCAGTTCTTC. This encodes CASSYDSLAEHTDSYNEQFF.

Note on this clonotype: Sequence at one end of the junction differs from germline and may be a read error. DNA of the CDR3: TGTGCCGGCAGCCAAATAAGGGGAAGTTACGAGCAGTACTTC. Translating gives CAGSQIRGSYEQYF. The rearrangement joins TRBV3-1 to TRBJ2-7; maybe TRBD1 (5 bases). Per the germline V gene, CDR1 is LGHDT and CDR2 is YNNKEL (reference sequence). This CDR3 is built from 14 residues.

The sample holds one count of this clonotype. The V and J genes are TRBV29-1 and TRBJ2-3, with no clear D. The length of the CDR3 is 11 residues. Germline CDR1 and CDR2: SQVTM and ANQGSEA. The CDR3 coding sequence is TGCAACACCCTCATGGGGGATACGCAGTATTTT. It yields the protein CNTLMGDTQYF.

The sample holds one count of this clonotype. The chain uses TRBV6-6 and TRBJ2-4, with 8 bases lining up with TRBD2. With the DNA end fitting TRBJ2-7 better, the J assignment may be wrong. Germline V gene sequence: CDR1 MNHNY, CDR2 SVGAGI (reference sequence). The CDR3 totals 15 residues. CDR3 region: CASSYSKSGSYEQYF. In DNA form, the CDR3 reads TGTGCCAGCAGTTACTCGAAGAGCGGGAGCTACGAGCAGTACTTC.

This rearrangement joins TRBV28 to TRBJ2-7, with 8 bases aligning to TRBD2. With V trimmed by 10 bases and J by 0 bases, 11 bases remained unmatched. The CDR3 runs to 15 residues. Germline-derived CDR1 and CDR2 are MDHEN and SYDVKM. The CDR3 reads CATAPLAGLSYEQYF. The CDR3 nucleotides read TGTGCCACCGCGCCGTTAGCGGGACTCTCCTACGAGCAGTACTTC.

This clonotype was recorded once. The rearrangement uses TRBV4-1 and TRBJ1-5; D is ambiguous. CDR1 is MGHRA and CDR2 is YSYEKL in the germline V gene. This CDR3 is built from 13 residues. V lost 4 bases and J lost 6, with 10 bases in between. In DNA, the CDR3 is TGCGCCAGCAGCCCCCCGCAAAGTCAGCCCCAGCATTTT. Protein sequence: CASSPPQSQPQHF.

The CDR3 DNA reads as TGCAGTGCTAGAGATCAGGAGCGGGGGGCTCTCACAGATACGCAGTATTTT. It translates to CSARDQERGALTDTQYF. The rearrangement uses TRBV20-1 and TRBJ2-3; 9 nucleotides line up with TRBD2. The length of the CDR3 is 17 residues. The V gene end was trimmed by 0 bases and the J gene end by 2 bases; junction bases not matched to a gene: 9. Germline lookup yields CDR1 DFQATT and CDR2 SNEGSKA (reference sequence).

This clonotype has more than one count but fewer than ten. The chain employs TRBV7-8 and TRBJ2-5, with D maybe TRBD1 (5 bases). CDR1 SGHVS and CDR2 FQNEAQ come from the germline V gene. This CDR3 has 12 residues. The V end lost 2 bases, the J end lost 11 bases, and 12 bases lay between the germline ends. The CDR3 DNA is TGTGCCAGCAGCTTACAGGGAATGGAGCAGTACTTC. It codes for CASSLQGMEQYF.

The V gene is TRBV7-2, the J gene TRBJ2-1, with D tentatively TRBD1 or TRBD2 (5 bases each). V lost 1 base and J lost 13, with 14 bases in between. Germline loops: CDR1 SGHTA, CDR2 FQGNSA. CDR3 size: 13 residues. The CDR3 DNA reads TGTGCCAGCAGCTTAGACCGACCGGGACGACAGTTCTTC. This gives the protein CASSLDRPGRQFF. Using reference TRBV7-2 and TRBJ2-1 for the parts outside the CDR3, the full variable domain is GAGVSQSPSNKVTEKGKDVELRCDPISGHTALYWYRQSLGQGLEFLIYFQGNSAPDKSGLPSDRFSAERTGGSVSTLTIQRTQQEDSAVYLCASSLDRPGRQFFGPGTRLTVL.

This chain links TRBV7-6 with TRBJ2-1, with a weak D call TRBD1 (6 bases). The DNA end is a closer match to TRBJ2-7, so the J assignment may be wrong. The CDR3 spans 14 residues. Germline V gives CDR1 SGHVS, CDR2 FNYEAQ. CDR3 nucleotide sequence: TGTGCCAGCAGCCCCCGGGACACCTACAATGAGCAGTACTTC. It encodes CASSPRDTYNEQYF.

This chain joins TRBV5-6 and TRBJ1-2, with 11 bases fitting TRBD1. Trimming cost V 0 bases and J 4 bases; bases outside gene matches: 8. The CDR3 totals 17 residues. CDR1 and CDR2 (germline): SGHDT, YYEEEE. CDR3 sequence reads: CASSLVVGDRGTYGYTF. For the CDR3, the DNA is TGTGCCAGCAGCTTGGTTGTAGGGGACAGGGGGACCTATGGCTACACCTTC.